These T cell receptor beta chains were read from a single sample in a study of blood T cell repertoires in COVID-19. The table came from immunoSEQ multiplex PCR; TCRdb's copy has only in-frame clones and leaves some out. The data contain about 150,000 clones, roughly 80% of them singletons. Sequencing used peripheral blood. All receptors derive from a man in his 60s with acute or convalescent COVID-19. Both conserved end residues are part of each CDR3. D genes are given only for firm matches. Size is stated for part of the rows, as once, few or many counts, or as a class when the clone is expanded.

j_call d_call v_call clone_size cdr3_aa cdr3_nt
TRBJ1-1 . TRBV28 . CASRPPGVSEAFF TGTGCCAGCAGGCCCCCGGGGGTCAGTGAAGCTTTCTTT
TRBJ2-3 . TRBV9 . CASSTGYRVPDTQYF TGTGCCAGCAGCACAGGCTACAGGGTGCCAGATACGCAGTATTTT
TRBJ1-2 . TRBV4-1 . CASSPRGNYGYTF TGCGCCAGCAGCCCACGCGGAAACTATGGCTACACCTTC
TRBJ2-6 . TRBV30 once CACPPHLTLSGANVLTF TGTGCCTGCCCCCCGCACCTTACTTTATCTGGGGCCAACGTCCTGACTTTC
TRBJ2-7 . TRBV6-1 . CASSELSGGVPSYEQYF TGTGCCAGCAGTGAATTGAGTGGCGGGGTTCCCTCCTACGAGCAGTACTTC
TRBJ2-2 . TRBV7-7 few CASSSGAQNTGELFF TGTGCCAGCAGTTCAGGGGCCCAGAACACCGGGGAGCTGTTTTTT
TRBJ1-3 . TRBV28 . CASSSQGVADTIYF TGTGCCAGCAGTTCACAGGGCGTCGCGGACACCATATATTTT
TRBJ1-4 TRBD1 TRBV7-9 once CASSRAYRGTNEKLFF TGTGCCAGCAGCCGAGCCTACAGGGGAACTAATGAAAAACTGTTTTTT
TRBJ1-5 . TRBV21-1 . CASSKSRTGDQPQHF TGTGCCAGCAGCAAGTCCCGGACAGGGGATCAGCCCCAGCATTTT
TRBJ2-2 . TRBV7-9 . CASSFGAAGDTGELFF TGTGCCAGCAGCTTTGGCGCGGCAGGGGACACCGGGGAGCTGTTTTTT
TRBJ2-7 TRBD2 TRBV4-3 . CASSQDGGLAGSEQYF TGCGCCAGCAGCCAAGATGGGGGACTAGCGGGATCTGAGCAGTACTTC
TRBJ1-2 . TRBV5-6 . CASSLGWLRGTYGYTF TGTGCCAGCAGCTTGGGGTGGTTGCGGGGGACGTATGGCTACACCTTC
TRBJ2-7 . TRBV6-6 . CASSPVTRVGYEQYF TGTGCCAGCAGTCCCGTGACTAGAGTCGGCTACGAGCAGTACTTC
TRBJ1-5 TRBD1 TRBV3-1/TRBV3-2 . CASSQAGQGNQPQHF TGTGCCAGCAGCCAAGCCGGACAGGGAAATCAGCCCCAGCATTTT
TRBJ2-1 TRBD2 TRBV5-4 . CASSQTSGTSYNEQFF TGTGCCAGCAGCCAGACTAGCGGGACCTCCTACAATGAGCAGTTCTTC
TRBJ2-5 TRBD2 TRBV15 few CATSPRGGSETQYF TGTGCCACCAGCCCCCGGGGGGGTTCGGAGACCCAGTACTTC
TRBJ1-4 . TRBV12-3/TRBV12-4 . CASSPLNEKLFF TGTGCCAGCAGTCCCCTGAATGAAAAACTGTTTTTT
TRBJ2-3 TRBD1 TRBV4-3 . CASSDGQGGTDTQYF TGCGCCAGCAGCGACGGACAGGGTGGGACAGATACGCAGTATTTT
TRBJ2-7 TRBD2 TRBV5-1 . CASSFDGGGTYEQYF TGCGCCAGCAGCTTTGATGGCGGGGGGACGTACGAGCAGTACTTC
TRBJ2-1 TRBD2 TRBV18 few CASSPGLAAINEQFF TGTGCCAGCTCGCCGGGACTAGCGGCCATCAATGAGCAGTTCTTC
TRBJ2-2 TRBD2 TRBV7-8 . CASSASGGATGELFF TGTGCCAGCAGCGCTTCGGGGGGGGCCACCGGGGAGCTGTTTTTT
TRBJ2-7 . TRBV7-2 . CASSLNRREQYF TGTGCCAGCAGCTTAAACAGACGCGAGCAGTACTTC
TRBJ2-3 . TRBV2 few CASRMGGERTDTQYF TGTGCCAGCAGGATGGGCGGGGAGCGGACAGATACGCAGTATTTT
TRBJ1-2 . TRBV6-2/TRBV6-3 . CASSTARGANYGYTF TGTGCCAGCAGTACTGCGCGGGGAGCTAACTATGGCTACACCTTC
TRBJ2-7 . TRBV5-6 . CASTLGGGSSEQYF TGTGCCAGCACCCTCGGGGGAGGATCGTCCGAGCAGTACTTC
TRBJ1-1 . TRBV19 . CATGRWNTEAFF TGTGCCACAGGGAGGTGGAACACTGAAGCTTTCTTT
TRBJ2-7 . TRBV3-1/TRBV3-2 . CASSLEALTYEQYF TGTGCCAGCAGCCTTGAAGCCCTAACCTACGAGCAGTACTTC
TRBJ1-4 . TRBV4-2 . CASSQDPGEVYEKLFF TGTGCCAGCAGCCAAGATCCGGGGGAGGTTTATGAAAAACTGTTTTTT
TRBJ1-2 . TRBV3-1/TRBV3-2 . CASSQGASSNYGYTF TGTGCCAGCAGCCAGGGGGCCAGTTCTAACTATGGCTACACCTTC
TRBJ1-6 . TRBV7-2 . CASSSGGGSPLHF TGTGCCAGCAGCTCCGGGGGGGGTTCACCCCTCCACTTT
TRBJ1-2 . TRBV10-3 . CAISEFGGDYGYTF TGTGCCATCAGTGAGTTTGGAGGCGATTATGGCTACACCTTC
TRBJ2-1 . TRBV28 . CASSPGGGSRNEQFF TGTGCCAGCAGCCCAGGGGGCGGGAGTAGGAATGAGCAGTTCTTC
TRBJ1-6 . TRBV2 . CASSVDRRSYNSPLHF TGTGCCAGCAGTGTCGACAGACGCTCCTATAATTCACCCCTCCACTTT
TRBJ1-6 TRBD1 TRBV29-1 . CSVDGSGTDNSPLHF TGCAGCGTTGACGGCTCGGGGACAGATAATTCACCCCTCCACTTT
TRBJ2-7 TRBD2 TRBV27 few CASSLSGTSGAEQYF TGTGCCAGCAGTCTATCCGGGACTAGCGGGGCCGAGCAGTACTTC
TRBJ1-1 . TRBV29-1 . CSVGNGQSEAFF TGCAGCGTTGGAAATGGACAGAGTGAAGCTTTCTTT
TRBJ1-5 . TRBV28 . CASSFRDQPQHF TGTGCCAGCAGTTTTCGGGATCAGCCCCAGCATTTT
TRBJ1-1 TRBD1 TRBV15 . CATSRDTGGNTEAFF TGTGCCACCAGCAGAGATACAGGGGGAAACACTGAAGCTTTCTTT
TRBJ2-2 . TRBV7-9 . CASRLRPQDTGELFF TGTGCCAGCAGACTCCGCCCTCAGGATACCGGGGAGCTGTTTTTT
TRBJ1-2 TRBD1 TRBV7-3 . CASSPGTEPGGYTF TGTGCCAGCAGCCCCGGGACAGAACCGGGCGGCTACACCTTC
TRBJ2-1 TRBD2 TRBV4-1 . CASSQPGTSGSQEQFF TGCGCCAGCAGCCAGCCCGGGACTAGCGGGAGCCAGGAGCAGTTCTTC
TRBJ1-2 . TRBV9 . CASSANQGTGYGYTF TGTGCCAGCAGCGCAAACCAGGGGACGGGCTATGGCTACACCTTC
TRBJ2-7 . TRBV2 . CASSEGQPLSLDAYF TGTGCCAGCAGTGAGGGCCAACCCCTCTCCTTAGATGCGTACTTC
TRBJ2-1 . TRBV18 . CASSPNSYNEQFF TGTGCCAGCTCACCAAACTCTTACAATGAGCAGTTCTTC